This T cell receptor (beta chain) was sequenced in a study of T-cell memory formation after mild COVID-19. General study points: SARS-CoV-2 specificity of second-wave clones peaking day 37 was unconfirmed.

Turning to this clonotype: Its antigen is undetermined.

The junction had 5 bases not matched to a gene; V was cut back by 6 bases and J by 7 bases. Germline V gene sequence: CDR1 SQVTM, CDR2 ANQGSEA. The CDR3 is made up of 12 amino acids. The 5'RACE method, run with constant-segment primers, produced TCR alpha and TCR beta cDNA libraries (carrying sample barcodes and UMIs). TCRdb ran MiXCR on the 5' RACE reads and lists one entry per CDR3 protein. Counted here are fewer than 650,000 distinct CDR3 sequences, around 16% occurring once; the ten biggest clones make up less than 10%. This sequence joins TRBV29-1 and TRBJ1-5, with TRBD1 matching 8 bases. This receptor was obtained from an adult woman who had mild COVID-19 (a few samples of this study predate the infection). Cell type and time point are not known. Sequencing was performed on PBMCs or a T cell subset sorted from them (not recorded which). CDR3 protein: CSVRTGNQPQHF. CDR3 bases: TGCAGCGTGCGGACAGGGAACCAGCCCCAGCATTTT.